This is a list of T cell receptor beta chains from one sample in a study of T cells in Graves' hyperthyroidism and ophthalmopathy. TCRdb passed the multiplex PCR reads through MiXCR, listing each CDR3 protein once. Of 450,000 to 650,000 distinct CDR3 sequences listed, about 14% are singletons. The sample comprised blood. Receptor source: a woman between 18 and 29 years old with Graves' ophthalmopathy. The CDR3 runs from the conserved cysteine through the conserved F or W. D genes are given only for firm matches. A row's size may be missing; if present it is once, few, many or a size class.

v_gene	d_gene	j_gene	abundance	CDR3aa	CDR3nt
TRBV5-6	TRBD2	TRBJ2-3	.	CASSLELAGGPADTQYF	TGTGCCAGCAGCTTGGAACTAGCGGGAGGCCCCGCAGATACGCAGTATTTT
TRBV20-1	.	TRBJ2-1	few	CSARDKGAAALYNEQFF	TGCAGTGCTAGAGATAAAGGGGCCGCAGCCCTATACAATGAGCAGTTCTTC
TRBV10-3	.	TRBJ2-7	many	CAIRPPGEVHEQYF	TGTGCCATCAGGCCCCCGGGTGAGGTTCACGAGCAGTACTTC
TRBV15	.	TRBJ1-2	few	CATSREIPGGDLINYGYTF	TGTGCCACCAGCAGAGAAATCCCGGGCGGGGACCTAATCAACTATGGCTACACCTTC
TRBV7-9	TRBD1	TRBJ2-1	.	CARTGARNEQFF	TGTGCCCGCACAGGGGCAAGGAATGAGCAGTTCTTC
TRBV6-2/TRBV6-3	.	TRBJ2-2	many	CASSYGRGDTGELFF	TGTGCCAGCAGTTACGGAAGGGGGGACACCGGGGAGCTGTTTTTT
TRBV30	.	TRBJ2-5	many	CAWRTEQETQYF	TGTGCCTGGAGGACAGAGCAAGAGACCCAGTACTTC
TRBV5-1	.	TRBJ2-2	.	CASSFQDSPRELFF	TGTGCCAGCAGCTTCCAAGACAGTCCTCGGGAGCTGTTTTTT
TRBV30	.	TRBJ1-1	many	CAWSPDSPYAEAFF	TGTGCCTGGAGTCCGGACAGCCCGTACGCTGAAGCTTTCTTT
TRBV10-3	.	TRBJ1-6	few	CATCPGDNSPLHF	TGTGCCACATGCCCAGGGGATAATTCACCCCTCCACTTT
TRBV12-3/TRBV12-4	.	TRBJ1-5	.	CASSFWPDGVEPQHF	TGTGCCAGCAGTTTCTGGCCCGACGGGGTCGAGCCCCAGCATTTT
TRBV10-1	.	TRBJ2-7	.	CASRKDSNLNLSYEQYF	TGCGCCAGCAGAAAAGACAGCAACCTTAATCTCTCCTACGAGCAGTACTTC
TRBV19	TRBD1	TRBJ2-1	many	CASSATGYSYNEQFF	TGTGCCAGTAGTGCGACAGGGTACTCCTACAATGAGCAGTTCTTC
TRBV19	TRBD2	TRBJ2-1	few	CASSFRLAGGPRSHNEQFF	TGTGCCAGTAGTTTTCGACTAGCGGGAGGGCCAAGGTCGCACAATGAGCAGTTCTTC
TRBV30	.	TRBJ2-3	few	CAWSSRVGTDTQYF	TGTGCCTGGAGTAGCAGGGTGGGCACAGATACGCAGTATTTT
TRBV5-4	.	TRBJ2-1	.	CASSRTTDNEQFF	TGTGCCAGCAGCCGAACCACCGATAATGAGCAGTTCTTC
TRBV30	TRBD1	TRBJ2-2	few	CAWRLGTGVDTGELFF	TGTGCCTGGAGATTAGGGACAGGGGTTGACACCGGGGAGCTGTTTTTT
TRBV6-4	TRBD1	TRBJ1-4	.	CASSDPVGQGRSTNEKLFF	TGTGCCAGCAGTGACCCGGTTGGACAGGGACGATCAACTAATGAAAAACTGTTTTTT
TRBV30	TRBD1	TRBJ2-7	many	CAWSLTGGTYEQYF	TGTGCCTGGAGTCTGACAGGGGGGACCTACGAGCAGTACTTC
TRBV30	TRBD1	TRBJ2-5	many	CAWSLGTDQETQYF	TGTGCCTGGAGCTTGGGGACAGATCAAGAGACCCAGTACTTC
TRBV20-1	.	TRBJ1-5	many	CSATRGGDQPQHF	TGCAGTGCTACAAGAGGGGGGGATCAGCCCCAGCATTTT
TRBV2	.	TRBJ2-1	.	CVMTRNGEQFF	TGTGTCATGACTAGGAACGGTGAGCAGTTCTTC
TRBV7-3	TRBD1	TRBJ2-1	many	CASSPGQGWGDEQFF	TGTGCCAGCAGCCCAGGACAGGGGTGGGGTGATGAGCAGTTCTTC
TRBV27	.	TRBJ1-4	many	CATGTGTAEKLFF	TGTGCAACTGGTACCGGGACGGCTGAAAAACTGTTTTTT
TRBV3-1	.	TRBJ2-5	.	CASSQNVGEETQYF	TGTGCCAGCAGCCAAAATGTAGGAGAAGAGACCCAGTACTTC
TRBV7-2	.	TRBJ1-6	many	CASSLGQALNSPLHF	TGTGCCAGCAGCTTAGGACAGGCCCTTAATTCACCCCTCCACTTT
TRBV18	TRBD1	TRBJ1-5	.	CASSPGTEKNQPQHF	TGTGCCAGCTCACCAGGGACAGAGAAGAATCAGCCCCAGCATTTT
TRBV12-3/TRBV12-4	.	TRBJ1-1	many	CASSLTGMNTEAFF	TGTGCCAGCAGTTTAACAGGGATGAACACTGAAGCTTTCTTT
TRBV24-1	.	TRBJ2-2	.	CATSDNPKDGELFF	TGTGCCACCAGTGATAACCCGAAGGACGGGGAGCTGTTTTTT
TRBV30	.	TRBJ2-7	many	CAWKIDYEQYF	TGTGCCTGGAAGATTGACTACGAGCAGTACTTC
TRBV12-3/TRBV12-4	.	TRBJ2-2	.	CASSGTAVTGGELFF	TGTGCCAGCAGTGGGACTGCCGTTACGGGCGGGGAGCTGTTTTTT
TRBV13	TRBD1	TRBJ1-1	.	CASSWGRTGVSGEAFF	TGTGCCAGCAGTTGGGGACGGACAGGGGTTTCTGGTGAAGCTTTCTTT
TRBV3-1	TRBD1	TRBJ1-2	many	CASSLSSLGQGIGGYTF	TGTGCCAGCAGCCTTTCAAGCCTGGGACAGGGAATAGGTGGCTACACCTTC
TRBV7-9	.	TRBJ2-7	many	CASSLGSSEQGYEQYF	TGTGCCAGCAGCTTAGGTTCTTCGGAACAGGGCTACGAGCAGTACTTC
TRBV2	TRBD2	TRBJ2-1	many	CASSGGGSYNEQFF	TGTGCCAGCAGTGGGGGAGGGTCCTACAATGAGCAGTTCTTC
TRBV14	TRBD1	TRBJ2-7	few	CASSQDLVNRGPPYEQYF	TGTGCCAGCAGCCAAGATTTAGTAAACAGGGGGCCGCCCTACGAGCAGTACTTC
TRBV27	.	TRBJ1-1	.	CASSPHSGWAEAFF	TGTGCCAGCAGTCCCCACAGTGGATGGGCTGAAGCTTTCTTT
TRBV6-1	.	TRBJ2-3	few	CASWGIAEATDTQYF	TGTGCCAGCTGGGGTATCGCAGAAGCGACAGATACGCAGTATTTT
TRBV6-2/TRBV6-3	TRBD2	TRBJ2-3	many	CASSSGTSGREADTQYF	TGTGCCAGCAGCTCCGGGACTAGCGGGAGGGAGGCAGATACGCAGTATTTT
TRBV7-2	TRBD1	TRBJ2-7	few	CASSQHRGAYEQYF	TGTGCCAGCAGCCAACACAGGGGGGCCTACGAGCAGTACTTC
TRBV2	TRBD1	TRBJ2-5	many	CASRDRAQETQYF	TGTGCCAGCAGGGACAGGGCTCAAGAGACCCAGTACTTC
TRBV14	.	TRBJ2-2	.	CASSQAAGTGELFF	TGTGCCAGCAGCCAAGCCGCCGGGACCGGGGAGCTGTTTTTT
TRBV6-5	TRBD1	TRBJ1-4	few	CASRQGARAGEKLFF	TGTGCCAGCAGGCAGGGGGCGAGGGCAGGTGAAAAACTGTTTTTT
TRBV10-3	.	TRBJ1-1	many	CAISKERKAVVSDTEAFF	TGTGCCATCAGCAAAGAGAGGAAGGCGGTGGTTAGCGACACTGAAGCTTTCTTT
TRBV4-1	.	TRBJ2-7	.	CASSQGSQGPYEQYF	TGCGCCAGCAGCCAAGGGTCACAGGGCCCCTACGAGCAGTACTTC
TRBV30	.	TRBJ2-3	few	CAWSSGDRHTQYF	TGTGCCTGGAGTTCCGGGGACCGCCATACGCAGTATTTT
TRBV5-6	.	TRBJ1-1	few	CASSPTVFAEAFF	TGTGCCAGCAGCCCGACAGTTTTCGCTGAAGCTTTCTTT
TRBV29-1	TRBD2	TRBJ2-1	many	CSALAGGYNEQFF	TGCAGCGCCCTAGCGGGGGGCTACAATGAGCAGTTCTTC
TRBV6-5	TRBD2	TRBJ2-1	.	CASSYPGLAPNEQFF	TGTGCCAGCAGTTACCCGGGACTAGCCCCCAATGAGCAGTTCTTC
TRBV19	.	TRBJ1-2	few	CASIGGFNYGYTF	TGTGCCAGTATCGGAGGTTTTAACTATGGCTACACCTTC
TRBV7-2	TRBD2	TRBJ2-1	many	CASSSTSGSNTYNEQFF	TGTGCCAGCAGCTCGACTAGCGGGAGCAATACGTACAATGAGCAGTTCTTC
TRBV9	TRBD2	TRBJ2-2	few	CASSVGAGGLGTGELFF	TGTGCCAGCAGCGTAGGAGCGGGAGGCTTGGGCACCGGGGAGCTGTTTTTT
TRBV19	TRBD1	TRBJ2-7	.	CASSTFPGQGLKGYEQYF	TGTGCCAGTAGTACGTTTCCGGGACAGGGGTTGAAGGGCTACGAGCAGTACTTC